A single sample is the source of the 17 T cell receptor beta chains below, sequenced in a study of OX40 agonist ivuxolimab in advanced cancers. Sequenced by immunoSEQ multiplex PCR; TCRdb stores in-frame clones only, minus some. The data contain tens of thousands of clones, around 80% of them singletons. Here the sequenced sample was CD4+ or CD8+ T cells sorted from blood, taken in a trial of the OX40 agonist ivuxolimab. The receptors derive from an adult with an advanced solid tumor such as melanoma, head and neck, liver or kidney cancer.

This chain joins TRBV2 and TRBJ2-7; D might be TRBD2 (6 bases). The CDR3 covers 14 residues. Looked up from germline, CDR1 is SNHLY and CDR2 is FYNNEI. V was clipped by 4 bases and J by 0 bases, with 10 bases between them. CDR3 protein: CASSAGRSSYEQYF. The CDR3 DNA follows: TGTGCCAGCAGTGCGGGGAGGAGCTCCTACGAGCAGTACTTC.

There are a few counts of this clone. The chain is built from TRBV5-1 and TRBJ1-4; TRBD1 is a possible D gene (5 bases). The germline gives CDR1 SGHRS, CDR2 YFSETQ. Trimming shortened V by 4 bases and J by 7 bases, and 17 bases separated the two germline ends. The CDR3 length is 15 residues. The DNA for the CDR3 is TGCGCCAGCAGCGACGCCCTCGGGACGGGTGAAAAACTGTTTTTT. The encoded protein is CASSDALGTGEKLFF.

This clone was picked up one time. The chain combines TRBV5-4 with TRBJ2-7; D is perhaps TRBD2 (6 bases). The CDR3 sequence is 16 residues long. Trimming removed 4 bases at V and 2 bases at J, with 19 bases between. Germline V CDR1 and CDR2: SGHNT, YYREEE (reference sequence). In nucleotides, the CDR3 is TGTGCCAGCAGCCCATCCCGGGGACTCCAGGCCTACGAGCAGTACTTC. Translation: CASSPSRGLQAYEQYF. Filled out from reference TRBV5-4 and TRBJ2-7, the complete variable domain reads ETGVTQSPTHLIKTRGQQVTLRCSSQSGHNTVSWYQQALGQGPQFIFQYYREEENGRGNFPPRFSGLQFPNYSSELNVNALELDDSALYLCASSPSRGLQAYEQYFGPGTRLTVT.

The chain has TRBV4-3 and TRBJ2-3, with 7 bases matching TRBD2. Germline V gene data show CDR1 as LGHNA and CDR2 as YSLEER. This CDR3 contains 17 residues. With V trimmed by 1 base and J by 2 bases, 9 bases remained unmatched. The CDR3 DNA sequence: TGCGCCAGCAGCCAAGCCCCCGCCGGGGGGAACACAGATACGCAGTATTTT. Encoded protein: CASSQAPAGGNTDTQYF.

The rearrangement uses TRBV27 and TRBJ2-7; D is unresolved. V gave up 2 bases and J gave up 2 bases, with 10 bases separating them. Germline V lookup: CDR1 MNHEY, CDR2 SMNVEV (reference sequence). This CDR3 has 14 amino acids. CDR3 coding DNA: TGTGCCAGCAGTTTAAGAGCCGGACCCTACGAGCAGTACTTC. It codes for CASSLRAGPYEQYF.

This clone was detected only a few times. The chain uses TRBV7-2 and TRBJ1-2; D remains ambiguous. This CDR3 comprises 13 residues. V dropped 1 base and J dropped 9 bases, with 12 bases sitting between them. CDR1 and CDR2 (germline): SGHTA, FQGNSA. The CDR3 nucleotides read TGTGCCAGCAGCTTAGAAGGGCCTTGGCGCTACACCTTC. Protein product: CASSLEGPWRYTF.

By share, this clone ranks as medium-sized. The chain combines TRBV5-1 with TRBJ1-6; 7 positions agree with TRBD1. CDR3 size: 16 residues. Germline V gene sequence: CDR1 SGHRS, CDR2 YFSETQ. J gave up 8 bases and V 4 bases, and 12 bases lay outside the gene matches. CDR3 loop: CASSPEPGQFHSPLHF. CDR3 coding DNA: TGCGCCAGCAGCCCTGAACCGGGACAGTTCCATTCACCCCTCCACTTT.

This chain connects TRBV7-2 to TRBJ1-6; D gene ambiguous. There are 14 residues in the CDR3. Deletions cut 4 bases from V and 9 bases from J, with 13 bases between. The germline CDR1 and CDR2 sequences are SGHTA and FQGNSA. In nucleotides, the CDR3 is TGTGCCAGCAGCTATAGCCCCGTCGGTTCACCCCTCCACTTT. Its protein is CASSYSPVGSPLHF.

V and J are TRBV29-1 and TRBJ1-1, with D perhaps TRBD1 (5 bases). The germline CDR1 and CDR2 sequences are SQVTM and ANQGSEA. CDR3 length: 13 amino acids. Between the trimmed V and J ends, which lost 7 bases and 3 bases, there was a span of 15 bases. Written as DNA, the CDR3 is TGCAGCGCGGGTGACAGCCGGCACACTGAAGCTTTCTTT. It specifies CSAGDSRHTEAFF.

This rearrangement joins TRBV20-1 to TRBJ2-5; the D gene is possibly TRBD1 (5 bases). The CDR3 is made up of 11 amino acids. CDR1 is DFQATT and CDR2 is SNEGSKA in the germline V gene (reference sequence). DNA for the CDR3: TGCGGGGCGGAGCACCAAGAGACCCAGTACTTC. Amino acid sequence: CGAEHQETQYF.

This rearrangement joins TRBV28 to TRBJ1-5, with D tentatively TRBD1 (5 bases). Germline CDR1 MDHEN, CDR2 SYDVKM. The CDR3 is made up of 14 amino acids. V shed 4 bases and J shed 3 bases, with 10 bases lying between them. The CDR3 is CASSYPGLNQPQHF. CDR3 in DNA: TGTGCCAGCAGTTATCCGGGACTCAATCAGCCCCAGCATTTT. The whole variable domain, filled in from reference TRBV28 and TRBJ1-5, reads DVKVTQSSRYLVKRTGEKVFLECVQDMDHENMFWYRQDPGLGLRLIYFSYDVKMKEKGDIPEGYSVSREKKERFSLILESASTNQTSMYLCASSYPGLNQPQHFGDGTRLSIL.

This chain joins TRBV28 and TRBJ1-5, with D possibly matching TRBD1 (6 bases). V gave up 4 bases and J gave up 7 bases, with 14 bases separating them. The CDR3 runs to 14 residues. The germline gives CDR1 MDHEN, CDR2 SYDVKM. This CDR3 reads CASSSGTLVQPQHF. CDR3 bases: TGTGCCAGCAGTTCCGGGACATTGGTACAGCCCCAGCATTTT.

This chain joins TRBV29-1 and TRBJ1-1; D gene uncertain. The V gene's germline CDR1 is SQVTM and CDR2 ANQGSEA. The CDR3 length is 13 residues. V was shortened by 2 bases and J by 5 bases, with 12 bases between the two germline ends. The CDR3 nucleotides are TGCAGCGTTGAACGGGTGTCGGGAACTGAAGCTTTCTTT. It yields the protein CSVERVSGTEAFF.

The J gene is TRBJ2-4, the V gene TRBV6-1, with 11 positions matching TRBD2. The CDR3 length is 14 residues. Looked up from germline, CDR1 is MNHNS and CDR2 is SASEGT. The V segment lost 5 bases and the J segment 10 bases; nucleotides outside the gene matches: 7. The CDR3 region has the DNA TGTGCCAGCAGTCTTAGCGGGGGGGATACAATTCAGTACTTC. Translated: CASSLSGGDTIQYF.

The chain joins TRBV7-2 to TRBJ2-3, with a possible D match to TRBD1 (7 bases). In germline, CDR1 is SGHTA, CDR2 FQGNSA. The CDR3 is 17 residues long. V was clipped by 6 bases and J by 2 bases, with 21 bases between them. The CDR3: CASRTQSQGGPTDTQYF. CDR3 DNA: TGTGCCAGCAGGACCCAAAGCCAGGGGGGCCCCACAGATACGCAGTATTTT.

The CDR3: CASSLRTEAFF. In DNA, the CDR3 is TGTGCCAGCAGTTTGAGGACTGAAGCTTTCTTT. The gene calls are TRBV28 and TRBJ1-1; D gene ambiguous. This CDR3 comprises 11 residues. Germline loops: CDR1 MDHEN, CDR2 SYDVKM. Trimming took off 3 bases at V and 5 bases at J, with 4 bases between the two ends.

The rearrangement links TRBV11-2 to TRBJ2-5; D perhaps matches TRBD1 (7 bases). Looked up from germline, CDR1 is SGHAT and CDR2 is FQNNGV. V lost 1 base to trimming and J lost 4 bases, with 10 bases between them. The length of the CDR3 is 14 residues. CDR3 DNA: TGTGCCAGCAGCTTAGGGCAGGGGGGAGAGACCCAGTACTTC. It encodes CASSLGQGGETQYF.